A selection of T cell receptor beta chains follows, all from one sample in a study of cytomegalovirus exposure and HLA in healthy donors. Clones were sequenced by immunoSEQ multiplex PCR, and TCRdb holds only the in-frame ones, with some missing. The sample has roughly 100,000 clones, approximately 73% seen once. Material for sequencing was PBMCs. Receptors originate from a woman aged 18-29 years in good health and CMV-seropositive. The CDR3 runs from the conserved cysteine through the conserved F or W. D genes are given only for firm matches. Clone sizes are given selectively: once, few, many, or a class where the clone is expanded.

.	TRBV5-1	.	TRBJ2-5	TGCGCCAGCAGCCTAACAGGGTCGGGAGAGACCCAGTACTTC	CASSLTGSGETQYF
.	TRBV28	TRBD2	TRBJ2-3	TGTGCCAGCAGTTCGTTAGCGGGGGGCACAGATACGCAGTATTTT	CASSSLAGGTDTQYF
.	TRBV5-6	.	TRBJ1-2	TGTGCCAGCAGCTTGGGACCCGAGGTTGCGAGGGGCTACACCTTC	CASSLGPEVARGYTF
once	TRBV4-2	.	TRBJ2-5	TGTGCCAGCAGCCAAGAGTGGGCAGAGCAAGAGACCCAGTACTTC	CASSQEWAEQETQYF
few	TRBV7-6	.	TRBJ1-2	TGTGCCAGCAGCTTCCAAGGGGGTGATGGCTACACCTTC	CASSFQGGDGYTF
few	TRBV10-1	TRBD2	TRBJ2-3	TGCGCCAGCGGGGGGACTAGCGGTGAAGATACGCAGTATTTT	CASGGTSGEDTQYF
once	TRBV2	TRBD2	TRBJ2-1	TGTGCCAGCAGAACCGGGACTAGCGGGGGGTCCCTATACAATGAGCAGTTCTTC	CASRTGTSGGSLYNEQFF
few	TRBV6-1	TRBD1	TRBJ2-7	TGTGCCAGCAGCGTCATGTACACAGGGGTCGAGCAGTACTTC	CASSVMYTGVEQYF
.	TRBV9	TRBD2	TRBJ2-7	TGTGCCAGCAGCGTAGGTCCTAGCGGGGGTACCTACGAGCAGTACTTC	CASSVGPSGGTYEQYF
few	TRBV2	.	TRBJ1-1	TGTGCCAGCAGTGATTCGGGGACTGAAGCTTTCTTT	CASSDSGTEAFF
few	TRBV30	.	TRBJ1-4	TGTGCCTGGAGTCGAGAGAGAAATGAAAAACTGTTTTTT	CAWSRERNEKLFF
.	TRBV6-1	.	TRBJ2-1	TGTGCCAGCAACGGGAGACTCGTGTTAGGTGGGCAGTTCTTC	CASNGRLVLGGQFF
.	TRBV9	.	TRBJ1-3	TGTGCCAGCAGCGTAGGGGGTAGCGGGGCTCGGGCTGGAAACACCATATATTTT	CASSVGGSGARAGNTIYF
.	TRBV5-1	.	TRBJ2-2	TGCGCCAGCAGCTTGGGACTAGCGAACACCGGGGAGCTGTTTTTT	CASSLGLANTGELFF
few	TRBV2	TRBD1	TRBJ1-1	TGTGCCAGCAGTGCCAGGGGGGACACTGAAGCTTTCTTT	CASSARGDTEAFF
few	TRBV5-1	TRBD1	TRBJ2-1	TGCGCCAGCAGCGTATCCGGGACAGGGAACAATGAGCAGTTCTTC	CASSVSGTGNNEQFF
.	TRBV13	.	TRBJ1-5	TGTGCCAGCAGCTTAAACCGGGACACCCATCAGCCCCAGCATTTT	CASSLNRDTHQPQHF
.	TRBV6-1	.	TRBJ1-3	TGTGCCAGTATCCCCGGTCGGTACACCATATATTTT	CASIPGRYTIYF
once	TRBV2	.	TRBJ2-2	TGTGCCAGCAGGTTTGACAGGAACACCGGGGAGCTGTTTTTT	CASRFDRNTGELFF
.	TRBV27	TRBD2	TRBJ2-7	TGTGCCAGCAGTTTCGGGGGGAGAGGTGGAGAGCAGTACTTC	CASSFGGRGGEQYF
.	TRBV7-9	TRBD2	TRBJ2-7	TGTGCCAGCAGTCCCCCTAGCGGGGGGTACGAGCAGTACTTC	CASSPPSGGYEQYF
few	TRBV12-5	TRBD1	TRBJ2-3	TGTGCTAGTGGTATGACAGGGGGCGGCACAGATACGCAGTATTTT	CASGMTGGGTDTQYF
.	TRBV5-1	TRBD2	TRBJ2-7	TGCGCCAGCAGCTTGGGGACTAGCGGGAGGGCCGGCGAGCAGTACTTC	CASSLGTSGRAGEQYF
.	TRBV4-1	.	TRBJ2-1	TGCGCCAGCAGCCAGGGAGGAGCGAGGGGCGTGATAGGGTTCTTC	CASSQGGARGVIGFF
.	TRBV11-3	.	TRBJ1-3	TGTGCCAGCAGCTTGACTGCCGGAAACACCATATATTTT	CASSLTAGNTIYF
.	TRBV5-1	TRBD1	TRBJ1-2	TGCGCCAGCAGCCCGGGAGGGACAGGGCATTATGGCTACACCTTC	CASSPGGTGHYGYTF
.	TRBV27	TRBD2	TRBJ2-7	TGTGCCAGCAGCAGACTAGCGGGAGGCTACGAGCAGTACTTC	CASSRLAGGYEQYF
.	TRBV28	TRBD2	TRBJ2-7	TGTGCCAGCACCTCTAGCGGGAGTGGAGCCTACGAGCAGTACTTC	CASTSSGSGAYEQYF
.	TRBV6-1	.	TRBJ1-5	TGTGCCAGCAGTGAAGCGTCAATCGCGGGGGAAGAGGGCAATCAGCCCCAGCATTTT	CASSEASIAGEEGNQPQHF
.	TRBV2	TRBD2	TRBJ2-7	TGTGCCAGCACTAGACTAGCAGGCGAGCAGTACTTC	CASTRLAGEQYF
.	TRBV19	.	TRBJ1-5	TGTGCCAGTAAACCCATTCGGGGGGGGCGCGGCAATCAGCCCCAGCATTTT	CASKPIRGGRGNQPQHF
.	TRBV4-2	.	TRBJ1-6	TGTGCCAGCAGCCAAGGACTAGGTACGAATTCACCCCTCCACTTT	CASSQGLGTNSPLHF
.	TRBV6-1	.	TRBJ1-5	TGTGCCAGCAGTGAACGAGGGATTCGGAGTCAGCCCCAGCATTTT	CASSERGIRSQPQHF